A single sample is the source of the 24 T cell receptor beta chains below, sequenced in a study of blood T cell repertoires in COVID-19. Method: immunoSEQ multiplex PCR; TCRdb's copy keeps in-frame clones and lacks some. Of about 63,000 clones listed, about 75% are singletons. Sequencing was performed on peripheral blood. The origin of the receptors is a woman over 75 with acute or convalescent COVID-19.

In its sample, this clone was seen once. The chain carries TRBV2 and TRBJ2-1; a possible D gene is TRBD2 (6 bases). The CDR3 loop spans 15 amino acids. The V end lost 4 bases, the J end lost 0 bases, and 10 bases lay between the germline ends. Germline V gives CDR1 SNHLY, CDR2 FYNNEI. As DNA, the CDR3 is TGTGCCAGCAGTGTAACCGGGGGCTCCTACAATGAGCAGTTCTTC. This gives the protein CASSVTGGSYNEQFF.

The CDR3 DNA sequence: TGTGCCAGCAGCCCCAGCGGGGAGGCCGGGGAGCTGTTTTTT. Residues: CASSPSGEAGELFF. The chain combines TRBV6-5 with TRBJ2-2; TRBD2 matches 7 bases. The CDR3 is 14 amino acids. Trimming at V came to 6 bases and at J to 6 bases, leaving 7 bases not matched to a gene. CDR1 is MNHEY, CDR2 SVGAGI, per germline.

The chain combines TRBV7-2 with TRBJ1-1; D is perhaps TRBD1 (5 bases). The CDR3 consists of 15 residues. The V and J ends lost 5 bases and 6 bases respectively, with 19 bases between them. Per germline, CDR1 SGHTA and CDR2 FQGNSA. This chain's CDR3 is CASSRVGDGGSEAFF. DNA for the CDR3: TGTGCCAGCAGCAGAGTTGGGGACGGGGGGTCTGAAGCTTTCTTT.

The V call is TRBV7-8, the J call TRBJ1-4; D gene ambiguous. CDR1 is SGHVS, CDR2 FQNEAQ, per germline. CDR3 length: 16 residues. The V end lost 2 bases, the J end lost 8 bases, and 18 bases lay between the germline ends. CDR3 in DNA: TGTGCCAGCAGCTTAAGTCCTTTTCCCCGCGGGGAAAAACTGTTTTTT. Translating gives CASSLSPFPRGEKLFF.

V gene TRBV2 combines with J gene TRBJ1-4, with D perhaps matching TRBD1 (6 bases). Germline-derived CDR1 and CDR2 are SNHLY and FYNNEI. This CDR3 has 14 residues. V lost 7 bases to trimming and J lost 0 bases, with 9 bases between them. Written as DNA, the CDR3 is TGTGCCAGCACCGGGACATCAACTAATGAAAAACTGTTTTTT. Translation gives CASTGTSTNEKLFF.

The V and J genes are TRBV6-5 and TRBJ1-1; the D gene is possibly TRBD1 (5 bases). The CDR3 extends over 15 amino acids. Germline V lookup: CDR1 MNHEY, CDR2 SVGAGI. V gave up 7 bases and J gave up 4 bases, with 19 bases separating them. The CDR3 region is CASTKRARVGTEAFF. DNA of the CDR3: TGTGCCAGCACCAAAAGGGCCAGGGTGGGCACTGAAGCTTTCTTT.

In this sample, this clone turned up once. At one of its ends the junction is not consistent with the germline gene, which may arise from a read error. V gene TRBV6-1 combines with J gene TRBJ1-2; 8 bases fit TRBD1. The germline gives CDR1 MNHNS, CDR2 SASEGT. This CDR3 has 16 residues. The DNA for the CDR3 is TGTGTCAGCAGTGAACCCTCGGACAGGGCCAGGAATGGCTACACCTTC. Protein: CVSSEPSDRARNGYTF.

The rearrangement joins TRBV7-3 to TRBJ2-1, with 13 bases aligning to TRBD2. With 3 bases clipped from V and 7 bases from J, the junction kept 3 bases outside the gene matches. This CDR3 spans 15 amino acids. Per the germline V gene, CDR1 is SGHTA and CDR2 is FQGTGA. CDR3 sequence reads: CASSFRTSGSNEQFF. CDR3 DNA: TGTGCCAGCAGCTTTCGGACTAGCGGGAGTAATGAGCAGTTCTTC.

The chain uses TRBV2 and TRBJ1-2; D ambiguous. Germline CDR1 and CDR2: SNHLY and FYNNEI. The CDR3 runs to 12 residues. The germline V and J ends were trimmed by 8 bases and 8 bases, with 15 bases remaining between them. The DNA of the CDR3 is TGTGCCAGCCTACCCCCACTAGGAGGCTACACCTTC. Its translation is CASLPPLGGYTF.

The chain has TRBV5-8 and TRBJ2-1; 12 bases align to TRBD1. Germline V CDR1 and CDR2: SGHTS, YDEGEE. This CDR3 is built from 16 residues. J was trimmed by 7 bases and V by 0 bases; bases with no gene match: 5. CDR3 region: CASSLAGQGAWNEQFF. CDR3 DNA: TGTGCCAGCAGCTTGGCGGGACAGGGGGCCTGGAATGAGCAGTTCTTC.

For this clone: The sample carries other DNA sequences with the same CDR3. The CDR3 sequence: CASSETGDYYNEQFF. CDR3 DNA: TGTGCCAGTAGTGAGACAGGGGACTACTACAATGAGCAGTTCTTC. J is TRBJ2-1 and V is TRBV19; the D gene is possibly TRBD1 (8 bases). This CDR3 spans 15 amino acids. Trimming pared 5 bases from V and 3 bases from J, leaving 14 bases between. Germline V gene sequence: CDR1 LNHDA, CDR2 SQIVND (reference sequence).

V is TRBV7-2 and J is TRBJ2-1, with D possibly TRBD2 on 5 matching bases. From germline, CDR1 is SGHTA and CDR2 FQGNSA. Trimming removed 5 bases at V and 8 bases at J, with 19 bases between. CDR3 length equals 15 residues. This CDR3 reads CASSEGGPTSHEQFF. CDR3 bases: TGTGCCAGCAGCGAAGGAGGCCCCACGTCCCATGAGCAGTTCTTC. Complete variable domain (other parts from reference TRBV7-2 and TRBJ2-1): GAGVSQSPSNKVTEKGKDVELRCDPISGHTALYWYRQSLGQGLEFLIYFQGNSAPDKSGLPSDRFSAERTGGSVSTLTIQRTQQEDSAVYLCASSEGGPTSHEQFFGPGTRLTVL.

The chain uses TRBV6-5 and TRBJ1-5, with D hard to call. The CDR3 consists of 13 residues. Germline loops: CDR1 MNHEY, CDR2 SVGAGI. Written as DNA, the CDR3 is TGTGTTTCGGGCGGGGAGGTCAATCAGCCCCAGCATTTT. It codes for CVSGGEVNQPQHF.

This clone was counted a few times. V gene TRBV28 combines with J gene TRBJ2-7; unclear D gene. CDR3 size: 12 residues. CDR1 and CDR2 from the germline V gene are MDHEN and SYDVKM. The V end was cut by 5 bases, the J end by 6 bases, with 11 bases between. DNA for the CDR3: TGTGCCAGCAGTAGACTGCTGCGCGAGCAGTACTTC. This gives the protein CASSRLLREQYF.

V and J are TRBV3-1 (or the pseudogene TRBV3-2) and TRBJ2-1, with a possible D match to TRBD2 (5 bases). CDR1 and CDR2 (germline): LGHDT, YNNKEL (reference sequence). The CDR3 is 17 residues long. V lost 4 bases and J lost 0, with 16 bases in between. In nucleotides, the CDR3 is TGTGCCAGCAGCCCCGGGAAACCACCCCACTCCTACAATGAGCAGTTCTTC. This translates into CASSPGKPPHSYNEQFF.

The V call is TRBV3-1 (or the pseudogene TRBV3-2), the J call TRBJ2-5, with D tentatively TRBD2 (6 bases). The CDR3 loop spans 14 amino acids. Germline lookup yields CDR1 LGHDT and CDR2 YNNKEL (reference sequence). V lost 2 bases and J 5 bases, leaving 12 bases between the germline ends. The CDR3 DNA sequence: TGTGCCAGCAGCCAATCGGGGGTTGGGGAGACCCAGTACTTC. Protein sequence: CASSQSGVGETQYF.

The CDR3 spells CASSFGGAGYEQYF. The DNA of the CDR3 is TGTGCCAGCAGTTTCGGGGGGGCTGGGTACGAGCAGTACTTC. The rearrangement uses TRBV28 and TRBJ2-7; TRBD2 agrees at 8 bases. V shed 3 bases, J shed 4 bases, and the junction held 5 bases outside the gene matches. Germline lookup yields CDR1 MDHEN and CDR2 SYDVKM. The CDR3 has 14 amino acids.

This chain links TRBV6-5 with TRBJ2-7; D might be TRBD1 (7 bases). From germline, CDR1 is MNHEY and CDR2 SVGAGI. V lost 7 bases and J lost 1, with 17 bases in between. The CDR3 extends over 15 amino acids. The CDR3 is CASTPPGGQSYEQYF. CDR3 bases: TGTGCCAGCACCCCCCCAGGGGGGCAGTCCTACGAGCAGTACTTC.

The rearrangement uses TRBV25-1 and TRBJ1-1, with TRBD1 matching 7 bases. V lost 3 bases to trimming and J lost 2 bases; unmatched junction nucleotides: 6. CDR1 MGHDK and CDR2 SYGVNS come from the germline V gene. This CDR3 comprises 15 residues. CDR3 amino acids: CASSEPGQANTEAFF. The CDR3 DNA sequence: TGTGCCAGCAGTGAGCCTGGACAGGCCAACACTGAAGCTTTCTTT.

Comments on this clone: The junction does not match germline at one end; this may be a read error. The rearrangement links TRBV2 to TRBJ2-7, with D perhaps TRBD2 (5 bases). The CDR3 consists of 14 residues. Germline CDR1 is SNHLY and CDR2 is FYNNEI. The CDR3 DNA sequence: TGTGCCAGCAGTGAACAAAGGACTGGAGCACTGTCGTCCTTC. This translates into CASSEQRTGALSSF. Full variable domain (rest looked up from reference TRBV2 and TRBJ2-7): EPEVTQTPSHQVTQMGQEVILRCVPISNHLYFYWYRQILGQKVEFLVSFYNNEISEKSEIFDDQFSVERPDGSNFTLKIRSTKLEDSAMYFCASSEQRTGALSSFGPGTRLTVT.

The chain carries TRBV10-3 and TRBJ2-2; D is unresolved. The V and J ends lost 8 bases and 4 bases respectively, with 8 bases between them. The germline V gene encodes CDR1 ENHRY and CDR2 SYGVKD. This CDR3 has 12 residues. The DNA for the CDR3 is TGTGCCATCCTCTGCGGCACCGGGGAGCTGTTTTTT. Translating it yields CAILCGTGELFF.

There are a few counts of this clone. The CDR3 reads CASSSDNMNTEAFF. CDR3 nucleotide sequence: TGCGCCAGCAGCTCGGACAATATGAACACTGAAGCTTTCTTT. The J gene is TRBJ1-1, the V gene TRBV5-1; weak D call: TRBD1 (5 bases). V was pared by 3 bases and J by 0 bases, with 9 bases between. The CDR3 covers 14 residues. CDR1 is SGHRS and CDR2 is YFSETQ in the germline V gene.

Only a few counts were recorded for this clone. The chain recombines TRBV2 with TRBJ1-6; no reliable D call. There are 13 residues in the CDR3. Germline CDR1 and CDR2: SNHLY and FYNNEI. V lost 8 bases and J lost 6, with 11 bases in between. The CDR3 DNA sequence: TGTGCCAGCCATGGAGACGGTAATTCACCCCTCCACTTT. This sequence encodes CASHGDGNSPLHF. Using reference TRBV2 and TRBJ1-6 for the parts outside the CDR3, the full variable domain is EPEVTQTPSHQVTQMGQEVILRCVPISNHLYFYWYRQILGQKVEFLVSFYNNEISEKSEIFDDQFSVERPDGSNFTLKIRSTKLEDSAMYFCASHGDGNSPLHFGNGTRLTVT.

This clone was seen more than once but under ten times. The chain combines TRBV4-1 with TRBJ1-2; 9 bases fit TRBD1. This CDR3 comprises 14 residues. Germline V lookup: CDR1 MGHRA, CDR2 YSYEKL. J was trimmed by 10 bases and V by 4 bases; bases with no gene match: 10. The CDR3 protein is CASSPAQGAFLYTF. The CDR3 DNA follows: TGCGCCAGCAGCCCAGCACAGGGGGCATTTCTCTACACCTTC.